Each of the 5 T cell receptor beta chains below was sequenced from the same sample in a study of T-cell memory formation after mild COVID-19. TCRdb re-derived calls from the 5' RACE reads in MiXCR, one entry per CDR3 protein. This table holds 100,000 to 150,000 distinct CDR3 sequences, 15% to 20% found once. The specimen sequenced was PBMCs or a T cell subset sorted from them (not recorded which). The receptors derive from a man younger than 30 who had mild COVID-19 (a few samples of this study predate the infection). Cell type and time point are not known.

This clonotype was seen a handful of times. The rearrangement joins TRBV27 to TRBJ2-3; TRBD1 agrees at 7 bases. V dropped 3 bases and J dropped 0; count of bases not matched to a gene: 3. Germline CDR1 and CDR2: MNHEY and SMNVEV (reference sequence). This CDR3 comprises 15 residues. The CDR3 loop reads CASSFLQGSTDTQYF. The CDR3 nucleotides read TGTGCCAGCAGTTTTTTACAGGGGAGCACAGATACGCAGTATTTT.

This clonotype turned up a few times. V usage is TRBV5-4 and J usage is TRBJ2-3; D uncertain. Germline CDR1 reads SGHNT; CDR2 reads YYREEE (reference sequence). This CDR3 comprises 15 residues. Deletions cut 0 bases from V and 2 bases from J, with 10 bases between. The CDR3 region has the DNA TGTGCCAGCAGCTTGGCCCTGGCGGACACAGATACGCAGTATTTT. Translating gives CASSLALADTDTQYF.

This chain links TRBV9 with TRBJ2-7; D unclear. CDR1 is SGDLS, CDR2 YYNGEE, per germline. Trimming took 3 bases from V and 3 from J, leaving 10 bases between them. This CDR3 has 13 residues. CDR3 region: CASSADPGYEQYF. DNA for the CDR3: TGTGCCAGCAGCGCTGATCCGGGCTACGAGCAGTACTTC.

This clonotype occurred once. The chain joins TRBV2 to TRBJ2-7, with 10 bases fitting TRBD2. The germline CDR1 and CDR2 sequences are SNHLY and FYNNEI. Trimming at V came to 6 bases and at J to 8 bases, leaving 10 bases not matched to a gene. The CDR3 has 14 residues. CDR3 loop: CASRTGLATFKQYF. The DNA of the CDR3 is TGTGCCAGCAGGACGGGACTAGCGACCTTTAAGCAGTACTTC.

This clonotype occurred once. V is TRBV19 and J is TRBJ1-1; possibly TRBD1 for D (6 bases). V was pared by 3 bases and J by 5 bases, with 19 bases between. Germline values: CDR1 LNHDA, CDR2 SQIVND (reference sequence). CDR3 length: 16 amino acids. The CDR3 spells CASSILPGTRKTEAFF. The CDR3 DNA reads as TGTGCCAGTAGTATTTTGCCCGGGACAAGGAAAACTGAAGCTTTCTTT.